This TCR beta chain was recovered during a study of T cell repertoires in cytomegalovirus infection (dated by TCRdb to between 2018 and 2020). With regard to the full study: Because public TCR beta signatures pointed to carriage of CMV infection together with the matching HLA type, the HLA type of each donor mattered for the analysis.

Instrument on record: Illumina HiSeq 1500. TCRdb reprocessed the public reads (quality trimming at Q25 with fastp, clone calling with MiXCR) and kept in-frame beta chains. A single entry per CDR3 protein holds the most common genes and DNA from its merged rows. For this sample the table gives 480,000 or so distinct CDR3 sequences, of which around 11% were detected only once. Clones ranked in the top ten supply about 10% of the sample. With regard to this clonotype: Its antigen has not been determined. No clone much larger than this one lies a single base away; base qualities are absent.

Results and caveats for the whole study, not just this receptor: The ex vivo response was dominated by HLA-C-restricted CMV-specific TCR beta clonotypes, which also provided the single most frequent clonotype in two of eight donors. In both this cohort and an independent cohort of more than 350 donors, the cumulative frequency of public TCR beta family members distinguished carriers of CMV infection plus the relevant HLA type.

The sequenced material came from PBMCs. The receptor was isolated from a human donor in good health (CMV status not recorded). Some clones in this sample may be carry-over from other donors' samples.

The CDR3 protein is CASSFIGTGELFF. The nucleotides are TGTGCCAGCAGTTTTATTGGTACCGGGGAGCTGTTTTTT. This receptor chain uses TRBV28 and TRBJ2-2, with an unclear D gene assignment. V loses 3 bases of germline sequence and J loses 5 bases, and the interval between the two ends is 7 bases. The CDR3, cysteine through phenylalanine, is 13 amino acids long. CDR3 DNA only is kept here, 39 bases in frame from base 1. CDR1 and CDR2 were assigned from the germline V gene as MDHEN and SYDVKM. Outside the CDR3, residues come from the reference TRBV28 and TRBJ2-2 proteins, so the full variable domain is: DVKVTQSSRYLVKRTGEKVFLECVQDMDHENMFWYRQDPGLGLRLIYFSYDVKMKEKGDIPEGYSVSREKKERFSLILESASTNQTSMYLCASSFIGTGELFFGEGSRLTVL.